Listed below are T cell receptor beta chains from one sample, sequenced in a study of blood T cell repertoires in COVID-19. TCRdb's table, derived via immunoSEQ multiplex PCR, lists solely in-frame clones and lacks some. There are 25,000 to 30,000 clones in the sample; 80% to 90% occur only once, and around 30% lies in the top ten. Sequencing was done on a sample of peripheral blood. These receptors all stem from a woman of 80 years or more with COVID-19, enrolled during active disease. Both conserved end residues are trimmed from each CDR3. Size is omitted from some rows. Given values are once, few, many or a class for expanded clones.

v_call clone_size cdr3_length cdr3_aa
TRBV15 NA 13 ATSRDGGYGEKLF
TRBV15 NA 15 ATSRPTNRVGNQPQH
TRBV5-1 NA 13 ASSLRTGAVYEQY
TRBV3-1/TRBV3-2 NA 14 ASSPYFSGGADEQF
TRBV5-1 NA 14 ASSAYTGGAIHEQY
TRBV12-3/TRBV12-4 NA 11 ASSLETNQPQH
TRBV13 NA 14 ASSLSGTSGARGQF
TRBV7-9 NA 9 ASSLVNEQF
TRBV27 NA 13 ASSLGTAPNEKLF
TRBV2 few 10 ASRQGHYEQY
TRBV11-2 NA 12 ASSLRQISYEQY
TRBV2 NA 13 ASRGSGAGNTEAF
TRBV7-2 NA 13 ASSLAVGSQETQY
TRBV2 few 12 ASRGTGDNQPQH
TRBV5-1 NA 13 ASSLGGLKADTQY
TRBV3-1/TRBV3-2 NA 11 ASRAGLGEELF
TRBV19 NA 14 ASSIGGLLAGEKLF
TRBV6-1 once 12 ASSDRQGVNIQY
TRBV6-5 NA 11 ASSPDRGLEAF
TRBV30 NA 11 AWSEWRDSPLH
TRBV30 NA 12 AWRPGLGGTEAF
TRBV18 NA 13 ASSPYRDRGTEAF
TRBV3-1/TRBV3-2 NA 15 ASSQRDRGINTGELF
TRBV10-3 NA 12 AISGQFQGPEAF
TRBV7-6 NA 15 ASTLGGPAGRTTEAF
TRBV12-3/TRBV12-4 NA 11 ASSLVAGNTIY
TRBV29-1 NA 11 SVPAVGANVLT
TRBV11-2 NA 12 ASSLGQGDEKLF
TRBV12-3/TRBV12-4 NA 11 ASSLRAGEKLF
TRBV3-1/TRBV3-2 NA 12 ASSQGLRGETQY
TRBV30 once 10 AWSVLRYGYT
TRBV4-1 once 15 ASSQEPAGVAKNIQY
TRBV19 NA 11 ASRTGTYNEQF
TRBV9 NA 12 ASSAQGAIHEQY
TRBV7-9 NA 15 ASSPSIAAISYNEQF
TRBV20-1 NA 11 SASLAGDEKLF
TRBV5-1 once 13 ASSSGRDGNQPQH
TRBV7-9 NA 15 ASSSGGAGAYNSPLH
TRBV30 NA 11 AWSMGQNTEAF
TRBV19 NA 12 ASSTKQGTGGYT
TRBV18 NA 13 ASSPPANTGYGYT
TRBV6-5 NA 11 ASSYSGRGGYT
TRBV5-5 NA 14 ASRTSGGAGTDTQY
TRBV5-5 NA 12 ASSQTGGVGEAF
TRBV6-4 NA 10 ATAGEGTEAF